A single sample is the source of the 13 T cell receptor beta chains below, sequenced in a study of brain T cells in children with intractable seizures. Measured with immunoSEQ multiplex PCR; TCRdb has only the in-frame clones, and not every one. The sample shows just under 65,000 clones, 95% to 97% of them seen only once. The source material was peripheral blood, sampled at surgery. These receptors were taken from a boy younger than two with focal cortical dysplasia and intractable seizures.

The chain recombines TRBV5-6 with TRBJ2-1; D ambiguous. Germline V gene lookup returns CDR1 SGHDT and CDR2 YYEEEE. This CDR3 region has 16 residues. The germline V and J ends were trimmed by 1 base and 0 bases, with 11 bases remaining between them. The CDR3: CASSLTAFSSYNEQFF. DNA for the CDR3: TGTGCCAGCAGCTTGACAGCGTTCAGCTCCTACAATGAGCAGTTCTTC.

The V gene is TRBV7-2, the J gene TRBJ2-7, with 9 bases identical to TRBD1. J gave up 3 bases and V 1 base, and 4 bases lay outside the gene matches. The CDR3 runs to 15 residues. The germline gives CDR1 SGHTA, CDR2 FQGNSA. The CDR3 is CASSLGGTGIYEQYF. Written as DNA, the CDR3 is TGTGCCAGCAGCTTAGGTGGGACAGGGATCTACGAGCAGTACTTC.

The CDR3 bases are TGCGCCAGCAGCCCCCGGGACAGGGGCCAAGAGACCCAGTACTTC. Translated: CASSPRDRGQETQYF. The chain combines TRBV4-3 with TRBJ2-5; 10 bases map to TRBD1. The CDR3 spans 15 residues. Germline V gene lookup returns CDR1 LGHNA and CDR2 YSLEER. Trimming took 4 bases from V and 1 from J; bases not matched to a gene: 3.

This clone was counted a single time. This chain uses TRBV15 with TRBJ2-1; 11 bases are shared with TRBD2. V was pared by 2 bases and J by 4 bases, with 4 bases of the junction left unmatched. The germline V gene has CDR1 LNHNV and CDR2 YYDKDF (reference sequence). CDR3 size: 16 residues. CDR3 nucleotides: TGTGCCACCAGCAGAACTCTAGCGGGAGGTTACAATGAGCAGTTCTTC. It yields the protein CATSRTLAGGYNEQFF.

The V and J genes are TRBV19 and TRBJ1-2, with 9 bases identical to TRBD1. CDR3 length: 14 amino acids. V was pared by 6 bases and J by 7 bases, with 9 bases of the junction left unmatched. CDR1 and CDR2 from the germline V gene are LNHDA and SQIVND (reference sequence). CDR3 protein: CASRESGTGFGYTF. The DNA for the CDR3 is TGTGCCAGTAGAGAGTCCGGGACAGGGTTTGGCTACACCTTC.

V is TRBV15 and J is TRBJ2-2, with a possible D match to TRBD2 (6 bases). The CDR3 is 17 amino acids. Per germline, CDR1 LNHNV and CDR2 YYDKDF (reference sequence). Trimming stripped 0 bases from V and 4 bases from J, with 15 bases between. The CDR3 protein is CATSRDRAGTATGELFF. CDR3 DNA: TGTGCCACCAGCAGAGATAGGGCGGGGACCGCCACCGGGGAGCTGTTTTTT.

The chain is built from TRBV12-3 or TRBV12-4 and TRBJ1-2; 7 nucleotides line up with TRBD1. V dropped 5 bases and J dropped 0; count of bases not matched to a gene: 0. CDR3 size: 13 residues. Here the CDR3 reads CASSGTANYGYTF. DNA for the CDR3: TGTGCCAGCAGTGGGACAGCTAACTATGGCTACACCTTC.

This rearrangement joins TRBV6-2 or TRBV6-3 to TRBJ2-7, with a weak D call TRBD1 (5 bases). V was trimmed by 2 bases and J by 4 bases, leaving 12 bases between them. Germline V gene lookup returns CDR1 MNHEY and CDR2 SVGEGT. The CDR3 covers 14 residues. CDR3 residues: CASSYPRQLYEQYF. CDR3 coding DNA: TGTGCCAGCAGTTACCCTCGACAGTTATACGAGCAGTACTTC.

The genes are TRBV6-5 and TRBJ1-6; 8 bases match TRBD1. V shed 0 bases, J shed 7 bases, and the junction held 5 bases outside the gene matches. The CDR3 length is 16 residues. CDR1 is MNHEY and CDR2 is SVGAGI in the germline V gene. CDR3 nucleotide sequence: TGTGCCAGCAGTTACTCAGGGACAGGAGGAAATTCACCCCTCCACTTT. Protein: CASSYSGTGGNSPLHF.

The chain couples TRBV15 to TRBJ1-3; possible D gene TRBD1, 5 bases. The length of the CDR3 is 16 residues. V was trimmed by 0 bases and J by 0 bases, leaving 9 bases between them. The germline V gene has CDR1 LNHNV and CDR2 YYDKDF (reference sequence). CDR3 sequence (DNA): TGTGCCACCAGCAGAGAGGGACGGTCCTCTGGAAACACCATATATTTT. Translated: CATSREGRSSGNTIYF. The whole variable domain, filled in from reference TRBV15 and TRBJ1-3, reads DAMVIQNPRYQVTQFGKPVTLSCSQTLNHNVMYWYQQKSSQAPKLLFHYYDKDFNNEADTPDNFQSRRPNTSFCFLDIRSPGLGDTAMYLCATSREGRSSGNTIYFGEGSWLTVV.

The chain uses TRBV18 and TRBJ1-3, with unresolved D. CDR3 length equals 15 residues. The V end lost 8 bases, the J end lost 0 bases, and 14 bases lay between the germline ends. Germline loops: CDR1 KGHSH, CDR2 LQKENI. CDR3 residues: CASNLPESSGNTIYF. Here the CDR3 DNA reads TGTGCCAGCAACCTTCCGGAATCCTCTGGAAACACCATATATTTT.

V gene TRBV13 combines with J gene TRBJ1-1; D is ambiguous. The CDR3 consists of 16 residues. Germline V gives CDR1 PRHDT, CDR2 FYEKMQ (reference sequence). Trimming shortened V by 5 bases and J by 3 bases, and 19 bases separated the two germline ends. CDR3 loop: CASSIDQQFGHTEAFF. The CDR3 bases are TGTGCCAGCAGCATCGATCAACAGTTTGGGCACACTGAAGCTTTCTTT.

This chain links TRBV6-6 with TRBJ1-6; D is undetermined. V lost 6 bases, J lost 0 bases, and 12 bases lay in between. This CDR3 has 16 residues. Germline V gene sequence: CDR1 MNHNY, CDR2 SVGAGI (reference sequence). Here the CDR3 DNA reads TGTGCCAGCAGCCTGATCAGTAGCTCCTATAATTCACCCCTCCACTTT. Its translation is CASSLISSSYNSPLHF.